The TCR beta chain under discussion was sequenced for a study of monozygotic twins with inflammatory bowel disease. Whole-study findings and limits: Patients with IBD had less TCRbeta diversity (inverse Simpson) than their healthy co-twins. Lower sharing of clonotypes with other individuals was seen in IBD patients than in healthy twins. This was most marked in patients showing signs of disease activity.

Comments on this clonotype: The antigen is not known.

Reanalyzing the 5' RACE reads, TCRdb keeps one entry per CDR3 protein, without DNA. This sample's table reports 310,000 or so distinct CDR3 sequences. The CDR3 consists of 14 residues. Germline V gene data show CDR1 as SGHTA and CDR2 as FQGNSA. The draw for each donor consisted of a single 2.5 ml blood sample. The receptor's source is a human donor with ulcerative colitis or Crohn's disease, or a healthy co-twin of an affected twin (not recorded which). The material sequenced was blood. The rearrangement joins TRBV7-2 to TRBJ2-2. The CDR3 is CASSLIGFTGELFF.